This T cell receptor beta chain was identified in a study of T-cell reconstitution after alpha-beta-depleted transplantation in children. This clonotype was detected ten times or more. The library targeted TCRbeta and was prepared with unique molecular identifiers. TCRdb independently ran MiXCR on the PCR reads; one entry per CDR3 protein. The sample comprises about 610,000 distinct CDR3 sequences, roughly 10% of which are singletons, and about 4.3% rests with the top ten. V lost 7 bases to trimming and J lost 3 bases; unmatched junction nucleotides: 18. Per the germline V gene, CDR1 is MGHDK and CDR2 is SYGVNS. CDR3 length: 21 residues.

The TCR sequence derives from a human donor who donated a stem cell graft to a child with acute myeloid leukemia. V and J are TRBV25-1 and TRBJ2-1; 16 bases align to TRBD2. The source material was PBMCs from the stem cell graft donor, sampled from the stem cell graft. This CDR3 is CASTPSRGTSGRVSNYNEQFF. CDR3 in DNA: TGTGCCAGCACCCCTTCCCGCGGGACTAGCGGGAGGGTGAGCAACTACAATGAGCAGTTCTTC.